These 23 T cell receptor beta chains were all obtained from the same sample, sequenced in a study of shared clonotypes between healthy human individuals. Sequenced by immunoSEQ multiplex PCR; TCRdb stores in-frame clones only, minus some. The sample includes some 2.4 million clones, 93% of them seen just once. Input material: naive CD4+ T cells from PBMCs. The subset: CD45RA+ positively selected. The receptors stem from a man between 18 and 29 years old in good health. Some clones in this sample may be carry-over from other donors' samples.

The rearrangement uses TRBV19 and TRBJ2-2; possibly TRBD1 for D (6 bases). CDR3 length: 14 amino acids. Germline CDR1 and CDR2: LNHDA and SQIVND (reference sequence). V was cut by 10 bases and J by 2 bases, with 14 bases left in between. CDR3 DNA: TGTGCCACGGGACATCAACAAAACACCGGGGAGCTGTTTTTT. Amino acid sequence: CATGHQQNTGELFF. Filled out from reference TRBV19 and TRBJ2-2, the complete variable domain reads DGGITQSPKYLFRKEGQNVTLSCEQNLNHDAMYWYRQDPGQGLRLIYYSQIVNDFQKGDIAEGYSVSREKKESFPLTVTSAQKNPTAFYLCATGHQQNTGELFFGEGSRLTVL.

This clone was recorded once. Different DNA sequences within this sample yield the same CDR3. The chain carries TRBV7-9 and TRBJ2-5; the D is unclear. CDR1 and CDR2 (germline): SEHNR, FQNEAQ (reference sequence). This CDR3 is 15 amino acids long. V was pared by 1 base and J by 2 bases, with 11 bases between. CDR3 nucleotides: TGTGCCAGCAGCTTAGGTGGTCGGGTTCAAGAGACCCAGTACTTC. Its translation: CASSLGGRVQETQYF.

Here the CDR3 DNA reads TGTGCCAGCAGCTTAGTCGGGGGGAGGACCGGGGAGCTGTTTTTT. Translation gives CASSLVGGRTGELFF. The rearrangement uses TRBV7-2 and TRBJ2-2; 7 nucleotides align to TRBD2. The length of the CDR3 is 15 residues. Germline CDR1 reads SGHTA; CDR2 reads FQGNSA. Trimming removed 1 base from V and 5 bases from J; junction bases left unmatched: 4.

This chain connects TRBV5-1 to TRBJ2-2, with TRBD2 matching 12 bases. This CDR3 comprises 16 residues. The trim removed 4 bases at V and 6 bases at J, leaving 7 bases unmatched. The germline CDR1 and CDR2 sequences are SGHRS and YFSETQ. CDR3 coding DNA: TGCGCCAGCAGCAGTGGACTAGCGGGAAGCCCCGGGGAGCTGTTTTTT. Translation gives CASSSGLAGSPGELFF.

The gene calls are TRBV12-5 and TRBJ1-1, with D possibly matching TRBD1 (6 bases). The CDR3 is 16 amino acids. Looked up from germline, CDR1 is LGHNT and CDR2 is FRNRAP. V was shortened by 9 bases and J by 3 bases, with 23 bases between the two germline ends. In nucleotides, the CDR3 is TGTGCTAGCGAGAGAGTGACAGGCCGAGGATACACTGAAGCTTTCTTT. Its translation: CASERVTGRGYTEAFF.

The chain couples TRBV5-1 to TRBJ1-4, with D possibly being TRBD1 (5 bases). The CDR3 runs to 15 residues. Germline CDR1 SGHRS, CDR2 YFSETQ. V was pared by 7 bases and J by 0 bases, with 13 bases between. The CDR3 loop is CASRGRGSTNEKLFF. The DNA of the CDR3 is TGCGCCAGCCGTGGGAGGGGATCAACTAATGAAAAACTGTTTTTT.

The genes are TRBV5-1 and TRBJ1-1; D gene ambiguous. This CDR3 contains 15 residues. Trimming took 1 base from V and 1 from J, leaving 11 bases between them. Germline CDR1 SGHRS, CDR2 YFSETQ. The DNA for the CDR3 is TGCGCCAGCAGCTTGTATACAGCAAGGAACACTGAAGCTTTCTTT. Protein product: CASSLYTARNTEAFF.

This clone has only a few counts. The chain carries TRBV6-6 and TRBJ1-5; 8 nucleotides align to TRBD1. Trimming cost V 2 bases and J 6 bases; bases outside gene matches: 9. Per the germline V gene, CDR1 is MNHNY and CDR2 is SVGAGI (reference sequence). The CDR3 totals 16 residues. CDR3 sequence (DNA): TGTGCCAGCAGTTACCGAGGACAGGGCGCCTTTCAGCCCCAGCATTTT. This translates into CASSYRGQGAFQPQHF.

The genes are TRBV28 and TRBJ1-5; the D is unclear. This CDR3 is built from 11 residues. V was shortened by 7 bases and J by 5 bases, with 6 bases between the two germline ends. Germline V lookup: CDR1 MDHEN, CDR2 SYDVKM. The CDR3 nucleotides read TGTGCCAGCAATGGGGATCAGCCCCAGCATTTT. As protein: CASNGDQPQHF.

This clone appeared a single time. CDR3 DNA sequence: TGTGCCAGCAGCTCTTCTGGACTAGCGGGAGGAATATCGGCCGGGAATGAGCAGTTCTTC. Residues: CASSSSGLAGGISAGNEQFF. The chain joins TRBV7-3 to TRBJ2-1, with 14 nucleotides matching TRBD2. CDR1 and CDR2 (germline): SGHTA, FQGTGA. V shed 4 bases and J 7 bases; nucleotides not matched to a gene: 18. The CDR3 totals 20 residues.

The chain joins TRBV6-5 to TRBJ1-3; D gene ambiguous. The length of the CDR3 is 16 residues. Germline V gene sequence: CDR1 MNHEY, CDR2 SVGAGI. Between the trimmed V and J ends, which lost 0 bases and 0 bases, there was a span of 9 bases. CDR3 DNA sequence: TGTGCCAGCAGTTACTCGTATCCGTTCTCTGGAAACACCATATATTTT. It specifies CASSYSYPFSGNTIYF.

Turning to this clone: The sample holds other DNA sequences that translate to the same CDR3. This sequence joins TRBV4-1 and TRBJ2-3; a weak D match, TRBD2 (6 bases). Deletions cut 0 bases from V and 2 bases from J, with 9 bases between. The CDR3 loop spans 15 amino acids. CDR1 MGHRA and CDR2 YSYEKL come from the germline V gene. The CDR3 sequence is CASSQDGGNTDTQYF. The CDR3 nucleotides are TGCGCCAGCAGCCAAGATGGGGGGAACACAGATACGCAGTATTTT.

V and J are TRBV7-2 and TRBJ1-1; no definite D call. V lost 5 bases to trimming and J lost 10 bases, with 17 bases between them. Germline CDR1 is SGHTA and CDR2 is FQGNSA. The CDR3 consists of 13 residues. The CDR3: CASSPSLRAGAFF. The CDR3 nucleotides are TGTGCCAGCAGCCCATCCCTGAGGGCGGGAGCTTTCTTT. The variable domain in full, completed from reference TRBV7-2 and TRBJ1-1, reads GAGVSQSPSNKVTEKGKDVELRCDPISGHTALYWYRQSLGQGLEFLIYFQGNSAPDKSGLPSDRFSAERTGGSVSTLTIQRTQQEDSAVYLCASSPSLRAGAFFGQGTRLTVV.

The genes are TRBV2 and TRBJ1-2; 9 positions match TRBD1. The CDR3 runs to 13 residues. Unmatched junction bases numbered 1, after V lost 4 bases and J lost 4 bases. CDR1 and CDR2 (germline): SNHLY, FYNNEI. CDR3 protein: CASSVTGGYGYTF. CDR3 nucleotides: TGTGCCAGCAGTGTGACAGGGGGCTATGGCTACACCTTC.

This clone was seen only once. The rearrangement links TRBV5-1 to TRBJ2-7; the match to TRBD1 covers 7 bases. The CDR3 contains 14 residues. CDR1 SGHRS and CDR2 YFSETQ come from the germline V gene. J was trimmed by 1 base and V by 9 bases; bases with no gene match: 10. The CDR3, as DNA: TGCGCCACCAAAACAGGGGCGGAATCCTACGAGCAGTACTTC. Translated: CATKTGAESYEQYF. The whole variable domain, remainder taken from reference TRBV5-1 and TRBJ2-7, is KAGVTQTPRYLIKTRGQQVTLSCSPISGHRSVSWYQQTPGQGLQFLFEYFSETQRNKGNFPGRFSGRQFSNSRSEMNVSTLELGDSALYLCATKTGAESYEQYFGPGTRLTVT.

This chain joins TRBV6-1 and TRBJ2-2, with D tentatively TRBD1 (6 bases). Germline CDR1 and CDR2: MNHNS and SASEGT. The CDR3 runs to 15 residues. V shed 0 bases and J shed 5 bases, with 10 bases lying between them. The CDR3 region has the DNA TGTGCCAGCAGTGAAGCCGGGACACTAACCGGGGAGCTGTTTTTT. Its translation: CASSEAGTLTGELFF.

This sequence joins TRBV11-2 and TRBJ2-7, with 8 bases identical to TRBD1. The V gene end was trimmed by 3 bases and the J gene end by 4 bases; junction bases not matched to a gene: 5. Per germline, CDR1 SGHAT and CDR2 FQNNGV. The CDR3 is 14 residues long. CDR3 nucleotide sequence: TGTGCCAGCAGCTTCGGACAGGGAAAGTACGAGCAGTACTTC. It yields the protein CASSFGQGKYEQYF.

The chain is built from TRBV11-2 and TRBJ2-7; 9 bases fit TRBD2. Trimming cost V 0 bases and J 3 bases; bases outside gene matches: 3. CDR1 and CDR2 from the germline V gene are SGHAT and FQNNGV. The CDR3 is 15 amino acids. CDR3: CASSLELAGNYEQYF. As DNA, the CDR3 is TGTGCCAGCAGCTTAGAACTAGCGGGTAACTACGAGCAGTACTTC.

In this sample, this clone turned up once. The genes are TRBV28 and TRBJ1-6, with D possibly matching TRBD1 (5 bases). Between the trimmed V and J ends, which lost 6 bases and 6 bases, there was a span of 18 bases. Germline CDR1 is MDHEN and CDR2 is SYDVKM. This CDR3 region has 16 residues. CDR3 DNA: TGTGCCAGCAGGGTTGGGGCAGGGCCACTTAATTCACCCCTCCACTTT. It codes for CASRVGAGPLNSPLHF.

The rearrangement uses TRBV5-6 and TRBJ2-7, with D perhaps matching TRBD2 (6 bases). The germline V gene has CDR1 SGHDT and CDR2 YYEEEE. With 4 bases removed from V and 0 bases from J, the gap between germline ends came to 11 bases. CDR3 length: 14 amino acids. The CDR3 DNA reads TGTGCCAGCAGCGAAGGAGGGACCTCCTACGAGCAGTACTTC. This encodes CASSEGGTSYEQYF.

Notes on this clone: The identical CDR3 is also encoded by other nucleotide sequences in the sample. This rearrangement joins TRBV6-6 to TRBJ1-5, with TRBD1 matching over 7 bases. V shed 6 bases, J shed 1 base, and the junction held 3 bases outside the gene matches. The germline gives CDR1 MNHNY, CDR2 SVGAGI (reference sequence). The CDR3 consists of 14 residues. The CDR3 DNA reads as TGTGCCAGCAGGCCAGGGGGAAGCAATCAGCCCCAGCATTTT. Translated, it gives CASRPGGSNQPQHF.

Worth noting for this clone: Likely a read error: the CDR3 ends without its conserved phenylalanine or tryptophan. No DNA is shown, since the ends of the CDR3 on it are uncertain; the CDR3 is the one TCRdb lists. The chain has TRBV25-1 and TRBJ1-1. Germline V CDR1 and CDR2: MGHDK, SYGVNS. Inclusive of both ends, the CDR3 amounts to 10 amino acids. This CDR3 is CASPPGPNFC.

This clone occurred once. This CDR3 is also generated by other DNA sequences in the sample. The chain recombines TRBV28 with TRBJ2-3, with 7 bases matching TRBD1. V was clipped by 3 bases and J by 1 base; unmatched bases: 7. The germline gives CDR1 MDHEN, CDR2 SYDVKM. CDR3 length: 16 residues. The CDR3 is CASSFPPGQRTDTQYF. CDR3 sequence (DNA): TGTGCCAGCAGTTTCCCCCCGGGACAGCGCACAGATACGCAGTATTTT. Filled out from reference TRBV28 and TRBJ2-3, the complete variable domain reads DVKVTQSSRYLVKRTGEKVFLECVQDMDHENMFWYRQDPGLGLRLIYFSYDVKMKEKGDIPEGYSVSREKKERFSLILESASTNQTSMYLCASSFPPGQRTDTQYFGPGTRLTVL.